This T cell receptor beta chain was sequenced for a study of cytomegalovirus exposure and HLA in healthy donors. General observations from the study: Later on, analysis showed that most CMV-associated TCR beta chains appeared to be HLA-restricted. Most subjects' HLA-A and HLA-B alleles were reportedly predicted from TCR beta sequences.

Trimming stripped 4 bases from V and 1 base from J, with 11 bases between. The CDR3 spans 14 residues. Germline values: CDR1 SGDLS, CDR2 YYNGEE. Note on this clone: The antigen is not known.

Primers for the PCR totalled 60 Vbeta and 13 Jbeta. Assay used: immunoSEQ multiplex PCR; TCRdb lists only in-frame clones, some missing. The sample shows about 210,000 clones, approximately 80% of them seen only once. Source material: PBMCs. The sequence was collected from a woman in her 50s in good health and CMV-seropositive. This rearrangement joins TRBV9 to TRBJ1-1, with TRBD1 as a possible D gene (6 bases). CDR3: CASSPRTANTEAFF. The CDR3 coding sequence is TGTGCCAGCAGCCCTAGGACAGCGAACACTGAAGCTTTCTTT. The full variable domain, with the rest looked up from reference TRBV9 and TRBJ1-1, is DSGVTQTPKHLITATGQRVTLRCSPRSGDLSVYWYQQSLDQGLQFLIQYYNGEERAKGNILERFSAQQFPDLHSELNLSSLELGDSALYFCASSPRTANTEAFFGQGTRLTVV.